These 15 T cell receptor beta chains came from one sample sequenced in a study of T cell changes during pregnancy in multiple sclerosis. Data came from immunoSEQ multiplex PCR; TCRdb stores just in-frame clones and leaves some out. The table lists 70,000 to 95,000 clones, about 94% of them singletons. Sample: peripheral blood, taken in the third trimester of pregnancy. The source is a female donor with multiple sclerosis, enrolled in a pregnancy study.

The V gene is TRBV19, the J gene TRBJ1-2, with 7 positions matching TRBD1. With V trimmed by 6 bases and J by 3 bases, 4 bases remained unmatched. CDR1 is LNHDA, CDR2 SQIVND, per germline (reference sequence). The length of the CDR3 is 13 residues. CDR3 sequence reads: CASSVDRDYGYTF. The DNA for the CDR3 is TGTGCCAGTAGCGTCGACAGGGACTATGGCTACACCTTC.

This clone was detected only once. The V and J genes are TRBV7-9 and TRBJ2-3; D remains ambiguous. This CDR3 has 18 residues. The V and J ends lost 1 base and 4 bases respectively, with 21 bases between them. Germline-derived CDR1 and CDR2 are SEHNR and FQNEAQ (reference sequence). The CDR3 is CASSLGVTHVMFADTQYF. The DNA for the CDR3 is TGTGCCAGCAGCTTAGGAGTCACCCACGTAATGTTCGCAGATACGCAGTATTTT.

The chain has TRBV5-4 and TRBJ2-2, with TRBD1 identical over 9 bases. V lost 0 bases, J lost 7 bases, and 7 bases stayed unmatched. The CDR3 loop spans 16 amino acids. Germline CDR1 SGHNT, CDR2 YYREEE (reference sequence). The CDR3 nucleotides are TGTGCCAGCAGCTTGGGGGGGACAGGGCGGAACGGGGAGCTGTTTTTT. As protein: CASSLGGTGRNGELFF.

The V and J genes are TRBV7-9 and TRBJ2-1; D not resolved. V lost 1 base, J lost 3 bases, and 10 bases lay in between. Per the germline V gene, CDR1 is SEHNR and CDR2 is FQNEAQ (reference sequence). This CDR3 is 15 amino acids long. CDR3 amino acids: CASSLVKAGYNEQFF. The CDR3 DNA reads TGTGCCAGCAGCTTAGTTAAGGCAGGCTACAATGAGCAGTTCTTC.

The gene calls are TRBV29-1 and TRBJ2-4; 7 bases map to TRBD2. CDR3 length: 15 amino acids. Germline loops: CDR1 SQVTM, CDR2 ANQGSEA. Trimming cost V 0 bases and J 4 bases; bases outside gene matches: 6. CDR3 bases: TGCAGCGTTGAAGAAGGAGGGAGGGCGAAAAACATTCAGTACTTC. Its protein product is CSVEEGGRAKNIQYF.

The gene calls are TRBV9 and TRBJ2-2; the D gene is possibly TRBD1 (6 bases). The V end was cut by 0 bases, the J end by 4 bases, with 13 bases between. The CDR3 has 16 residues. The V gene's germline CDR1 is SGDLS and CDR2 YYNGEE. The CDR3 protein is CASSVDAGDGTGELFF. The DNA for the CDR3 is TGTGCCAGCAGCGTAGATGCAGGGGACGGCACCGGGGAGCTGTTTTTT. The variable domain in full, with the rest retrieved from reference TRBV9 and TRBJ2-2, is DSGVTQTPKHLITATGQRVTLRCSPRSGDLSVYWYQQSLDQGLQFLIQYYNGEERAKGNILERFSAQQFPDLHSELNLSSLELGDSALYFCASSVDAGDGTGELFFGEGSRLTVL.

The genes are TRBV5-5 and TRBJ2-7; TRBD1 is a possible D gene (6 bases). Trimming stripped 0 bases from V and 0 bases from J, with 13 bases between. Germline V gene sequence: CDR1 SGHKS, CDR2 YYEKEE (reference sequence). The CDR3 runs to 16 residues. In DNA, the CDR3 is TGTGCCAGCAGCTTGGGGGGGCCAATTAGCTCCTACGAGCAGTACTTC. Translation: CASSLGGPISSYEQYF.

This clone showed up just a few times. This rearrangement joins TRBV7-6 to TRBJ2-1; 8 nucleotides align to TRBD2. V gave up 5 bases and J gave up 8 bases; unmatched junction bases: 8. From germline, CDR1 is SGHVS and CDR2 FNYEAQ. The CDR3 length is 14 residues. Written as DNA, the CDR3 is TGTGCCAGCAGCATCGGGGGGGAGGCCGATGAGCAGTTCTTC. Translation gives CASSIGGEADEQFF.

The chain is built from TRBV4-3 and TRBJ2-7; 14 bases are shared with TRBD2. The V gene end was trimmed by 7 bases and the J gene end by 3 bases; junction bases not matched to a gene: 5. Germline-derived CDR1 and CDR2 are LGHNA and YSLEER. The CDR3 runs to 15 residues. For the CDR3, the DNA is TGCGCCAGCACACCGGGACTAGCGGGAGTCTACGAGCAGTACTTC. Translating it yields CASTPGLAGVYEQYF.

This chain uses TRBV9 with TRBJ2-1, with 9 bases identical to TRBD2. Germline-derived CDR1 and CDR2 are SGDLS and YYNGEE. Unmatched junction bases numbered 5, after V lost 1 base and J lost 6 bases. The CDR3 loop spans 15 amino acids. CDR3 sequence (DNA): TGTGCCAGCAGCGTAAGTCTAGCGGGACTCAATGAGCAGTTCTTC. Its protein product is CASSVSLAGLNEQFF.

This clone was counted between two and nine times. This chain links TRBV2 with TRBJ2-7; 8 positions agree with TRBD1. Trimming cost V 7 bases and J 0 bases; bases outside gene matches: 5. The CDR3 has 14 amino acids. Germline assignment: CDR1 SNHLY and CDR2 FYNNEI. This CDR3 is CASIWDRSSYEQYF. DNA for the CDR3: TGTGCCAGCATATGGGACAGGAGCTCCTACGAGCAGTACTTC.

This clone appeared a single time. V is TRBV19 and J is TRBJ2-3; tentatively, D is TRBD1 (5 bases). There are 12 residues in the CDR3. Between the trimmed V and J ends, which lost 5 bases and 4 bases, there was a span of 7 bases. CDR1 is LNHDA, CDR2 SQIVND, per germline (reference sequence). CDR3 region: CASSPGPDTQYF. The CDR3 region has the DNA TGTGCCAGTAGTCCAGGGCCAGATACGCAGTATTTT.

The chain combines TRBV2 with TRBJ1-5, with 11 bases that match TRBD1. Germline V gives CDR1 SNHLY, CDR2 FYNNEI. The CDR3 length is 15 residues. Germline trimming cut 7 bases from V and 7 bases from J; bases unmatched to any gene: 9. In nucleotides, the CDR3 is TGTGCCAGCAACCCCGGGACAGGGGGGCGACAGCCCCAGCATTTT. Residues: CASNPGTGGRQPQHF.

This chain joins TRBV5-8 and TRBJ2-1; 7 bases are a match to TRBD1. The germline V gene has CDR1 SGHTS and CDR2 YDEGEE. The CDR3 runs to 15 residues. V lost 0 bases, J lost 3 bases, and 3 bases stayed unmatched. The DNA for the CDR3 is TGTGCCAGCAGCTTGGCGGGACAGAACTACAATGAGCAGTTCTTC. It yields the protein CASSLAGQNYNEQFF.

J is TRBJ2-7 and V is TRBV4-1; TRBD2 aligns across 9 bases. V was clipped by 4 bases and J by 4 bases; unmatched bases: 5. The CDR3 runs to 14 residues. The V gene's germline CDR1 is MGHRA and CDR2 YSYEKL. CDR3 sequence reads: CASSLREGQYEQYF. CDR3 DNA sequence: TGCGCCAGCAGCCTGCGGGAGGGCCAATACGAGCAGTACTTC.